This T cell receptor (beta chain) is drawn from a study of blood T cells in healthy people across ages. Primers used in a second PCR of roughly 7 to 12 cycles were a sample-barcoded 5' primer and a J-beta primer mix. TCRdb used MiXCR to reprocess the 5' RACE reads, holding one entry per CDR3 protein. The sample consists of 800,000 to 950,000 distinct CDR3 sequences, under 40% of them appearing once. This clonotype was counted at least ten times. Looked up from germline, CDR1 is SQVTM and CDR2 is ANQGSEA. The CDR3 extends over 12 amino acids. V dropped 2 bases and J dropped 4 bases, with 8 bases sitting between them.

The clonotype was recovered from a man aged 18-30 years in good health. The chain uses TRBV29-1 and TRBJ1-1; D is uncertain. The specimen sequenced was blood. CDR3 nucleotide sequence: TGCAGCGTTGAACATAAACTCACTGAAGCTTTCTTT. Residues: CSVEHKLTEAFF.